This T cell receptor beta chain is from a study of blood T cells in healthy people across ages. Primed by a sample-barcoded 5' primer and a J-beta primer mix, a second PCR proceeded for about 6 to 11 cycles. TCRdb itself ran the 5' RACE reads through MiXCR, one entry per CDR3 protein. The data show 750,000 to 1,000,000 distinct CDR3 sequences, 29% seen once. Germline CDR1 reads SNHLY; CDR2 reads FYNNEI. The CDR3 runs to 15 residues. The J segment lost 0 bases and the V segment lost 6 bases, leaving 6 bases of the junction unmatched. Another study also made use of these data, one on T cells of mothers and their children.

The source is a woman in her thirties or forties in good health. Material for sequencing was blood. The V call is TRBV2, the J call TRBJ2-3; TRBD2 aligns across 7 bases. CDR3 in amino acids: CASSWGLTSTDTQYF. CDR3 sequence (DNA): TGTGCCAGCAGCTGGGGACTAACTAGCACAGATACGCAGTATTTT.